The 32 T cell receptor beta chains below come from one sample, sequenced in a study of tissue T cells after allogeneic stem cell transplantation (dated by TCRdb to 2021 to 2024). The library was obtained by the immunoSEQ multiplex PCR assay. Not all clones reach the TCRdb copy of this immuneACCESS table, which keeps in-frame sequences only. Checked studies attribute under half of the gap to unresolved V genes and leave the rest unexplained. The sample table shows roughly 760 clones, and 42% are seen once. Clones ranked in the top ten supply 58% of the sample. In light of the paper, this sample's time point label describes: human tissue collected at research (rapid) autopsy. This specimen was rectal tissue, taken at autopsy. The receptors originated from a female patient aged 35-70 years with steroid-refractory graft-versus-host disease after an allogeneic stem cell transplant. After a transplant, not all T cells may be the patient's own; some may come from the graft donor.

In its sample, this clone is large. The chain links TRBV5-1 to TRBJ2-7; 9 bases are a match to TRBD1. This CDR3 is 16 amino acids long. The germline CDR1 and CDR2 sequences are SGHRS and YFSETQ. V shed 3 bases and J 0 bases; nucleotides not matched to a gene: 7. The CDR3 DNA reads TGCGCCAGCAGCTGGACCGGGACAGGGAGCTCCTACGAGCAGTACTTC. It yields the protein CASSWTGTGSSYEQYF.

This chain uses TRBV30 with TRBJ2-7; 8 bases line up with TRBD1. The V and J ends lost 1 base and 0 bases, in that order; junction bases with no gene match: 2. The CDR3 is 14 amino acids. CDR1 and CDR2 from the germline V gene are GTSNPN and SVGIG (reference sequence). This CDR3 reads CAWSGTGISYEQYF. The CDR3 coding sequence is TGTGCCTGGAGTGGGACAGGGATCTCCTACGAGCAGTACTTC.

The table lists this clone with a few counts. This chain links TRBV12-3 or TRBV12-4 with TRBJ1-5; no firm D call. V lost 2 bases to trimming and J lost 6 bases, with 8 bases between them. There are 13 residues in the CDR3. The CDR3 coding sequence is TGTGCCAGCAGTTTACAGGCCCGTCAGCCCCAGCATTTT. Protein product: CASSLQARQPQHF.

The chain has TRBV7-3 and TRBJ1-2, with 8 nucleotides matching TRBD1. V lost 6 bases to trimming and J lost 3 bases; unmatched junction nucleotides: 0. This CDR3 contains 12 residues. The germline V gene encodes CDR1 SGHTA and CDR2 FQGTGA. The chain's CDR3 is CASRGQDYGYTF. The CDR3 nucleotides read TGTGCCAGCAGGGGACAGGACTATGGCTACACCTTC.

In this sample, this clone turned up a few times. The rearrangement uses TRBV5-5 and TRBJ2-3, with unresolved D. The V end lost 4 bases, the J end lost 8 bases, and 14 bases lay between the germline ends. The CDR3 has 13 amino acids. CDR1 and CDR2 (germline): SGHKS, YYEKEE (reference sequence). The CDR3 here is CASSERTRGTQYF. As DNA, the CDR3 is TGTGCCAGCAGCGAACGGACGAGAGGTACGCAGTATTTT.

The chain has TRBV30 and TRBJ2-7, with D unclear. The CDR3 spans 12 residues. Trimming shortened V by 0 bases and J by 6 bases, and 9 bases separated the two germline ends. Germline lookup yields CDR1 GTSNPN and CDR2 SVGIG (reference sequence). The CDR3 DNA sequence: TGTGCCTGGAGTGTAACCGGGCTCGAGCAGTACTTC. It codes for CAWSVTGLEQYF.

The chain has TRBV20-1 and TRBJ2-7; 7 bases line up with TRBD1. Trimming took 6 bases from V and 3 from J; bases not matched to a gene: 8. The CDR3 contains 13 residues. Germline V lookup: CDR1 DFQATT, CDR2 SNEGSKA (reference sequence). CDR3 coding DNA: TGCAGTGCCAGTCGGGACAGTAACTACGAGCAGTACTTC. The encoded protein is CSASRDSNYEQYF.

The genes are TRBV3-1 (or the pseudogene TRBV3-2) and TRBJ2-3, with 9 positions matching TRBD1. The CDR3 length is 16 residues. Trimming cost V 5 bases and J 3 bases; bases outside gene matches: 9. Germline loops: CDR1 LGHDT, CDR2 YNNKEL (reference sequence). The chain's CDR3 is CASSRDRGLGTDTQYF. DNA of the CDR3: TGTGCCAGCAGCAGAGACAGGGGGTTGGGGACAGATACGCAGTATTTT.

By frequency in the sample, this clone is hyperexpanded. V gene TRBV14 combines with J gene TRBJ2-3, with D tentatively TRBD2 (6 bases). The CDR3 runs 19 residues. The V gene's germline CDR1 is SGHDN and CDR2 FVKESK. V was pared by 4 bases and J by 0 bases, with 23 bases between. CDR3 coding DNA: TGTGCCAGCAGCCCATCGGGACTTTCCTTCTATTATAGCACAGATACGCAGTATTTT. It is translated as CASSPSGLSFYYSTDTQYF.

The CDR3 region has the DNA TGTGCCAGCAGGTACCCAGGGAACTATGGCTACACCTTC. The encoded protein is CASRYPGNYGYTF. The chain combines TRBV5-5 with TRBJ1-2; tentatively, D is TRBD1 (5 bases). CDR3 size: 13 residues. CDR1 is SGHKS and CDR2 is YYEKEE in the germline V gene (reference sequence). V was cut by 5 bases and J by 2 bases, with 10 bases left in between.

The chain couples TRBV5-6 to TRBJ2-7; D is perhaps TRBD1 (5 bases). There are 14 residues in the CDR3. The V end was cut by 2 bases, the J end by 2 bases, with 11 bases between. Per the germline V gene, CDR1 is SGHDT and CDR2 is YYEEEE. The CDR3 spells CASSLRQIPYEQYF. For the CDR3, the DNA is TGTGCCAGCAGCTTACGACAGATTCCCTACGAGCAGTACTTC.

This clone was picked up one time. The chain employs TRBV4-1 and TRBJ2-7; no clear D gene. Germline lookup yields CDR1 MGHRA and CDR2 YSYEKL. CDR3 length: 13 residues. V lost 0 bases and J 3 bases, leaving 6 bases between the germline ends. The CDR3 DNA is TGCGCCAGCAGCCAAGATCCGCGCTACGAGCAGTACTTC. This gives the protein CASSQDPRYEQYF.

The J gene is TRBJ2-2, the V gene TRBV7-9; the D gene could be TRBD1 or TRBD2 (6 bases each). V was cut by 3 bases and J by 6 bases, with 17 bases left in between. Germline V gene data show CDR1 as SEHNR and CDR2 as FQNEAQ (reference sequence). The CDR3 loop spans 16 amino acids. CDR3 nucleotides: TGTGCCAGCAGCTTGGGGGGCGGGATACGTTCCGGGGAGCTGTTTTTT. It is translated as CASSLGGGIRSGELFF.

The sample holds a few counts of this clone. The chain has TRBV6-5 and TRBJ2-1, with 7 bases identical to TRBD1. CDR1 is MNHEY and CDR2 is SVGAGI in the germline V gene. V shed 11 bases, J shed 1 base, and the junction held 8 bases outside the gene matches. CDR3 length: 14 residues. Here the CDR3 reads CASGPGQSYNEQFF. The CDR3 DNA sequence: TGTGCCTCAGGCCCGGGACAGTCCTACAATGAGCAGTTCTTC.

This clone is classed as large. The chain is built from TRBV3-1 (or the pseudogene TRBV3-2) and TRBJ1-6; D remains unclear. Germline V gene sequence: CDR1 LGHDT, CDR2 YNNKEL (reference sequence). This CDR3 spans 18 amino acids. V gave up 4 bases and J gave up 0 bases, with 16 bases separating them. The CDR3 sequence is CASSRFGGLSSYNSPLHF. CDR3 coding DNA: TGTGCCAGCAGCCGATTTGGCGGTCTGAGCTCCTATAATTCACCCCTCCACTTT.

The table lists this clone with a few counts. The CDR3 DNA follows: TGCGCCAGCAGCGTCAAGAGCATGAACACTGAAGCTTTCTTT. Translation: CASSVKSMNTEAFF. V and J are TRBV5-1 and TRBJ1-1; D remains unclear. Per the germline V gene, CDR1 is SGHRS and CDR2 is YFSETQ. With 4 bases removed from V and 0 bases from J, the gap between germline ends came to 10 bases. The CDR3 is 14 amino acids.

This clone is deemed large. This chain connects TRBV14 to TRBJ2-7, with 7 bases matching TRBD2. The trim removed 1 base at V and 2 bases at J, leaving 8 bases unmatched. CDR3 length: 16 residues. Germline V gene lookup returns CDR1 SGHDN and CDR2 FVKESK. The CDR3 loop reads CASSQGRASGAYEQYF. Here the CDR3 DNA reads TGTGCCAGCAGCCAAGGGAGGGCTAGCGGAGCCTACGAGCAGTACTTC. Full variable domain (remainder filled in from reference TRBV14 and TRBJ2-7): EAGVTQFPSHSVIEKGQTVTLRCDPISGHDNLYWYRRVMGKEIKFLLHFVKESKQDESGMPNNRFLAERTGGTYSTLKVQPAELEDSGVYFCASSQGRASGAYEQYFGPGTRLTVT.

The rearrangement links TRBV3-1 (or the pseudogene TRBV3-2) to TRBJ2-5; D might be TRBD1 (6 bases). Per germline, CDR1 LGHDT and CDR2 YNNKEL (reference sequence). V lost 4 bases and J 5 bases, leaving 17 bases between the germline ends. This CDR3 spans 15 amino acids. CDR3 amino acids: CASSPRGSTWETQYF. CDR3 DNA: TGTGCCAGCAGCCCTAGGGGGAGTACTTGGGAGACCCAGTACTTC.

This clone was observed once. The chain employs TRBV5-4 and TRBJ1-1; perhaps TRBD1 as D (6 bases). Deletions cut 1 base from V and 7 bases from J, with 11 bases between. Germline-derived CDR1 and CDR2 are SGHNT and YYREEE (reference sequence). This CDR3 is 13 amino acids long. The CDR3 reads CASSLLGTLEAFF. The CDR3 bases are TGTGCCAGCAGCTTGCTCGGGACACTTGAAGCTTTCTTT. The variable domain in full, completed from reference TRBV5-4 and TRBJ1-1, reads ETGVTQSPTHLIKTRGQQVTLRCSSQSGHNTVSWYQQALGQGPQFIFQYYREEENGRGNFPPRFSGLQFPNYSSELNVNALELDDSALYLCASSLLGTLEAFFGQGTRLTVV.

This chain uses TRBV9 with TRBJ1-1; D gene uncertain. The ends were cut back, 4 bases at V and 0 bases at J, with 16 bases in the middle. CDR1 is SGDLS, CDR2 YYNGEE, per germline. The CDR3 contains 16 residues. The chain's CDR3 is CASSPDGFVVNTEAFF. CDR3 nucleotide sequence: TGTGCCAGCAGCCCCGACGGCTTCGTCGTGAACACTGAAGCTTTCTTT.

In its sample, this clone is large (0.1 to 1%). Here the CDR3 DNA reads TGTGCCAGCAGCCAAGGGCCATCCACAGATACGCAGTATTTT. This encodes CASSQGPSTDTQYF. V usage is TRBV4-2 and J usage is TRBJ2-3; D is unresolved. The germline CDR1 and CDR2 sequences are LGHNA and YNFKEQ. The CDR3 has 14 residues. V was pared by 1 base and J by 2 bases, with 7 bases between.

The chain carries TRBV3-1 (or the pseudogene TRBV3-2) and TRBJ1-3; D unresolved. Trimming stripped 0 bases from V and 0 bases from J, with 9 bases between. CDR1 and CDR2 (germline): LGHDT, YNNKEL (reference sequence). The CDR3 is 16 residues long. For the CDR3, the DNA is TGTGCCAGCAGCCAAGAAGGCCTAATCTCTGGAAACACCATATATTTT. Protein product: CASSQEGLISGNTIYF.

This clone occurred once. The CDR3 coding sequence is TGTGCCAGCAGCTTGGGGACTAGCGGGAGTGTTGAGCAGTTCTTC. It specifies CASSLGTSGSVEQFF. The chain combines TRBV11-2 with TRBJ2-1; 14 bases fit TRBD2. V shed 3 bases and J 9 bases; nucleotides not matched to a gene: 4. Germline CDR1 SGHAT, CDR2 FQNNGV. CDR3 length: 15 residues. Complete variable domain (other parts from reference TRBV11-2 and TRBJ2-1): EAGVAQSPRYKIIEKRQSVAFWCNPISGHATLYWYQQILGQGPKLLIQFQNNGVVDDSQLPKDRFSAERLKGVDSTLKIQPAKLEDSAVYLCASSLGTSGSVEQFFGPGTRLTVL.

By sample share, this clone is hyperexpanded. The chain combines TRBV3-1 (or the pseudogene TRBV3-2) with TRBJ2-7; D uncertain. There are 11 residues in the CDR3. Deletions cut 2 bases from V and 6 bases from J, with 5 bases between. Germline V gives CDR1 LGHDT, CDR2 YNNKEL (reference sequence). The CDR3 spells CASSQWTEQYF. The CDR3 DNA is TGTGCCAGCAGCCAATGGACCGAGCAGTACTTC.

This clone is labeled as large. The chain carries TRBV6-4 and TRBJ1-6; a weak D match, TRBD1 (6 bases). Per the germline V gene, CDR1 is MRHNA and CDR2 is SNTAGT. This CDR3 is built from 15 residues. The V gene lost 4 bases and the J gene lost 9 bases, with 16 bases spanning the gap. The CDR3 loop reads CASSARDTGASPLHF. In DNA, the CDR3 is TGTGCCAGCAGTGCACGGGACACCGGAGCTTCACCCCTCCACTTT.

The rearrangement uses TRBV5-8 and TRBJ2-7; D may correspond to TRBD1 or TRBD2 (6 bases each). The CDR3 contains 16 residues. With 4 bases removed from V and 2 bases from J, the gap between germline ends came to 19 bases. Germline CDR1 reads SGHTS; CDR2 reads YDEGEE. The CDR3 protein is CASSIGRGLVAYEQYF. The CDR3, as DNA: TGTGCCAGCAGCATCGGTCGGGGGCTCGTCGCCTACGAGCAGTACTTC.

This chain links TRBV6-5 with TRBJ1-6; no reliable D call. The germline V and J ends were trimmed by 3 bases and 10 bases, with 10 bases remaining between them. Germline-derived CDR1 and CDR2 are MNHEY and SVGAGI. The CDR3 runs 13 residues. The CDR3 loop is CASSYELGSPLHF. CDR3 in DNA: TGTGCCAGCAGTTATGAGTTGGGGTCACCCCTCCACTTT.

The genes are TRBV10-3 and TRBJ1-1, with 10 bases identical to TRBD1. Germline CDR1 ENHRY, CDR2 SYGVKD. V lost 9 bases to trimming and J lost 1 base; unmatched junction nucleotides: 2. The CDR3 has 13 amino acids. CDR3 amino acids: CAIRQGANTEAFF. CDR3 DNA sequence: TGTGCCATTCGACAGGGGGCGAACACTGAAGCTTTCTTT.

The gene calls are TRBV4-2 and TRBJ1-2; no definite D call. The V end lost 1 base, the J end lost 3 bases, and 3 bases lay between the germline ends. CDR1 LGHNA and CDR2 YNFKEQ come from the germline V gene. The CDR3 contains 12 residues. Written as DNA, the CDR3 is TGTGCCAGCAGCCAAGGAGACTATGGCTACACCTTC. This codes for CASSQGDYGYTF.

V usage is TRBV18 and J usage is TRBJ1-2; D is undetermined. The V gene lost 2 bases and the J gene lost 4 bases, with 5 bases spanning the gap. The CDR3 length is 12 residues. CDR1 and CDR2 (germline): KGHSH, LQKENI. The CDR3 DNA is TGTGCCAGCTCACCAGACCTCTATGGCTACACCTTC. Translating it yields CASSPDLYGYTF.

A few counts support this clone. V and J are TRBV13 and TRBJ2-7; TRBD2 agrees at 9 bases. The CDR3 has 14 amino acids. Per germline, CDR1 PRHDT and CDR2 FYEKMQ (reference sequence). With 7 bases clipped from V and 1 base from J, the junction kept 5 bases outside the gene matches. CDR3 DNA: TGTGCCAGCAAACGGACTAGCGTATCCTACGAGCAGTACTTC. It yields the protein CASKRTSVSYEQYF.

This rearrangement joins TRBV10-3 to TRBJ1-1; D is possibly TRBD1 (5 bases). Germline V gene sequence: CDR1 ENHRY, CDR2 SYGVKD. The ends were cut back, 6 bases at V and 2 bases at J, with 13 bases in the middle. The CDR3 loop spans 14 amino acids. This chain's CDR3 is CAIRNQGGNTEAFF. In nucleotides, the CDR3 is TGTGCCATCAGGAATCAGGGAGGAAACACTGAAGCTTTCTTT.